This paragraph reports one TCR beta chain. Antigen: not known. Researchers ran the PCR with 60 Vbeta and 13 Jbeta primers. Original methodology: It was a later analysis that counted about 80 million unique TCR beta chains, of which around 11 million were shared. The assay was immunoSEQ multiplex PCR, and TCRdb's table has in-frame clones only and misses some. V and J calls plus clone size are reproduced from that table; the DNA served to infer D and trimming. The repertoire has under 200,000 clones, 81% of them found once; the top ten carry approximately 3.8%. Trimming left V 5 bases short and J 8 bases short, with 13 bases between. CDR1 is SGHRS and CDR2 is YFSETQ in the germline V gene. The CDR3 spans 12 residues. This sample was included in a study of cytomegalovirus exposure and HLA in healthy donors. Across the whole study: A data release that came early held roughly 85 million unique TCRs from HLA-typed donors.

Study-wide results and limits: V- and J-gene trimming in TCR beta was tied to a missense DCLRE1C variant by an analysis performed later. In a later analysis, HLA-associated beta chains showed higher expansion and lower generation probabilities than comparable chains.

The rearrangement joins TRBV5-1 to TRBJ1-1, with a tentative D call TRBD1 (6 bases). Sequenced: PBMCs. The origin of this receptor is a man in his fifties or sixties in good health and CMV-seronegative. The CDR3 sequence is CASSLDRFEAFF. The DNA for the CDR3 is TGCGCCAGCAGTTTAGACAGGTTCGAAGCTTTCTTT. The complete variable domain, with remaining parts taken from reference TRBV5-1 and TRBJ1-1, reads KAGVTQTPRYLIKTRGQQVTLSCSPISGHRSVSWYQQTPGQGLQFLFEYFSETQRNKGNFPGRFSGRQFSNSRSEMNVSTLELGDSALYLCASSLDRFEAFFGQGTRLTVV.